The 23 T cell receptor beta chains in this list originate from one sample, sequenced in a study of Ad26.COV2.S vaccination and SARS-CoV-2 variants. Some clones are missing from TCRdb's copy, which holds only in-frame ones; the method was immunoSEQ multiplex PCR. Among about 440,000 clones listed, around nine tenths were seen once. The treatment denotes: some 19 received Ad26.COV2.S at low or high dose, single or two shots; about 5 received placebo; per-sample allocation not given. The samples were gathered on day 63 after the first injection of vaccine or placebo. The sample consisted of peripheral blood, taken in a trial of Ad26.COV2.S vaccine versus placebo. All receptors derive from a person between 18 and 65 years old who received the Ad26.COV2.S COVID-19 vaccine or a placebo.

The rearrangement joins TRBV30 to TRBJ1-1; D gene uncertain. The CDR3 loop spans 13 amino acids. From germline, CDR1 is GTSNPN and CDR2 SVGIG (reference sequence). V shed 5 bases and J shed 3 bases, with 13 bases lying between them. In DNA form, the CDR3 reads TGTGCCTGGGGTAAGACACCTTACACTGAAGCTTTCTTT. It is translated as CAWGKTPYTEAFF.

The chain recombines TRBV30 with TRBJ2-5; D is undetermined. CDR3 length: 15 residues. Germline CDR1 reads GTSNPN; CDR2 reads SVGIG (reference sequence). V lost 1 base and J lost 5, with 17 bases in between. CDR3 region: CAWSAASIRSETQYF. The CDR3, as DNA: TGTGCCTGGAGTGCCGCCTCGATTCGGTCGGAGACCCAGTACTTC.

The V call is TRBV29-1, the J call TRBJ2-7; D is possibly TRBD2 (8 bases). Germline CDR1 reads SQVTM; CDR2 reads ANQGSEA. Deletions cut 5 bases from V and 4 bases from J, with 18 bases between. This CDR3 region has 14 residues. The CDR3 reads CSVSGGDSQYEQYF. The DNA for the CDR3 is TGCAGCGTTTCCGGGGGGGACAGCCAATACGAGCAGTACTTC.

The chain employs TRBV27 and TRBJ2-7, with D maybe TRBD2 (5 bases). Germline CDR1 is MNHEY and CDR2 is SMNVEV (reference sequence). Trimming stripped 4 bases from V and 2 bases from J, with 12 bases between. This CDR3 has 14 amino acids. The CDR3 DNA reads TGTGCCAGCAGTTCGCCCAGCGGTCCCTACGAGCAGTACTTC. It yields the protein CASSSPSGPYEQYF.

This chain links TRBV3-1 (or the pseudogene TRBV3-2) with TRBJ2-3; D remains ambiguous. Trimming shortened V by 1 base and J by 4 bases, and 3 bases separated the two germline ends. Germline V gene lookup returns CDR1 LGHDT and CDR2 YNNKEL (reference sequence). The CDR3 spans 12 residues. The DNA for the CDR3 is TGTGCCAGCAGCCAAGGAGCAGATACGCAGTATTTT. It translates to CASSQGADTQYF.

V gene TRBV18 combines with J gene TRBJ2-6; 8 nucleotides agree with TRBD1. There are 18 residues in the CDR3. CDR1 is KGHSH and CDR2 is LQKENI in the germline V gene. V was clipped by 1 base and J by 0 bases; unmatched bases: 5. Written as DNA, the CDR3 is TGTGCCAGCTCACCACTAGGGACAGGCAACTCTGGGGCCAACGTCCTGACTTTC. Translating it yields CASSPLGTGNSGANVLTF.

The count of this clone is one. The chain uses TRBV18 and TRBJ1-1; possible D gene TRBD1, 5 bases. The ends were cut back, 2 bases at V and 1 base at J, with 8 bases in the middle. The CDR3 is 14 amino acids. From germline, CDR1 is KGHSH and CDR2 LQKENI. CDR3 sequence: CASSPTQGNTEAFF. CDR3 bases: TGTGCCAGCTCACCAACCCAGGGGAACACTGAAGCTTTCTTT.

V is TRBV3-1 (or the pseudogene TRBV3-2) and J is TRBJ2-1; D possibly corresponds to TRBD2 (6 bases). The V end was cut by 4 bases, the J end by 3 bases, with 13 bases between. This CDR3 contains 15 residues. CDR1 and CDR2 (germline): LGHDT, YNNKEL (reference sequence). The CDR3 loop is CASSPAGRFYNEQFF. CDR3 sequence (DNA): TGTGCCAGCAGCCCCGCGGGGCGTTTCTACAATGAGCAGTTCTTC.

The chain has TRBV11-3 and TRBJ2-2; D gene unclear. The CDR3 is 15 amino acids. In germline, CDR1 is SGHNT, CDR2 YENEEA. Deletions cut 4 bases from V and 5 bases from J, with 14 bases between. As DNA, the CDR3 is TGTGCCAGCAGCTCCGGGTCGCCTACTACCGGGGAGCTGTTTTTT. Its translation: CASSSGSPTTGELFF.

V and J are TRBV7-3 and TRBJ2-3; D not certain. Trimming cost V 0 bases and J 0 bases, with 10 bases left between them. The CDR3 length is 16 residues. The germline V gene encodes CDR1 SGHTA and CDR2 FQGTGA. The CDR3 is CASSLTKRPSTDTQYF. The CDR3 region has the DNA TGTGCCAGCAGCTTAACTAAGCGACCAAGCACAGATACGCAGTATTTT.

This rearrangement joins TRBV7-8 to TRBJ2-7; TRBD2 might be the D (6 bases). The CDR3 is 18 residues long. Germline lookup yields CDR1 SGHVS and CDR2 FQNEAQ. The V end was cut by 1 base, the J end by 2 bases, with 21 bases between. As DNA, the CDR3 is TGTGCCAGCAGCTTAGTGGTTCGGCGAGATAGCGGAACCTACGAGCAGTACTTC. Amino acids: CASSLVVRRDSGTYEQYF. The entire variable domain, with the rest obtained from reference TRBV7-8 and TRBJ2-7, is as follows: GAGVSQSPRYKVAKRGQDVALRCDPISGHVSLFWYQQALGQGPEFLTYFQNEAQLDKSGLPSDRFFAERPEGSVSTLKIQRTQQEDSAVYLCASSLVVRRDSGTYEQYFGPGTRLTVT.

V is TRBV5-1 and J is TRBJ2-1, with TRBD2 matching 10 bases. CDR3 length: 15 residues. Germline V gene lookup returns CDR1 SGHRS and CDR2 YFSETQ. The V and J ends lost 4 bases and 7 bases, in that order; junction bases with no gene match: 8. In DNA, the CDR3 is TGCGCCAGCAGCCCTCCGGGACTAGCGACTAATGAGCAGTTCTTC. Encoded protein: CASSPPGLATNEQFF.

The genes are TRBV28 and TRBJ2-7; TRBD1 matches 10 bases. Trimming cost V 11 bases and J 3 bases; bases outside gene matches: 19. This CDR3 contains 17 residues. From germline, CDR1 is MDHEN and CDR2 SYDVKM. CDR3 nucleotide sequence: TGTGCCCACGTAGGGACAGGGGAAGAAGTTGGTATCTACGAGCAGTACTTC. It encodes CAHVGTGEEVGIYEQYF.

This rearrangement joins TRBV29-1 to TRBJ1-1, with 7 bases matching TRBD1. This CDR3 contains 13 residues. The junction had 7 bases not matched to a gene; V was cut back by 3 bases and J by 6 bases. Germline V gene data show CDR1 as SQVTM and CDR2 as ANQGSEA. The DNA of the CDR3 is TGCAGCGTTGAGGACAGGAGAAGTCCTGAAGCTTTCTTT. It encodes CSVEDRRSPEAFF.

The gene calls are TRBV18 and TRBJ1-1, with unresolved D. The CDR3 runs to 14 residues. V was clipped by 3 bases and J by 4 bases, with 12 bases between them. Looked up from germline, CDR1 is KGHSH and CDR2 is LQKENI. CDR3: CASSPTGVSTEAFF. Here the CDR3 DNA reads TGTGCCAGCTCACCGACCGGGGTCAGCACTGAAGCTTTCTTT.

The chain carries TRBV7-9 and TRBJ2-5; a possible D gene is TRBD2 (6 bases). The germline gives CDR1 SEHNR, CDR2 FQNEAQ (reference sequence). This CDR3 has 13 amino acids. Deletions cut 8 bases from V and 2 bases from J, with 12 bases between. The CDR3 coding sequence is TGTGCCAGCGGTAGGAGGGCACAAGAGACCCAGTACTTC. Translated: CASGRRAQETQYF. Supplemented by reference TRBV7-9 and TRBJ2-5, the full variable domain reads DTGVSQNPRHKITKRGQNVTFRCDPISEHNRLYWYRQTLGQGPEFLTYFQNEAQLEKSRLLSDRFSAERPKGSFSTLEIQRTEQGDSAMYLCASGRRAQETQYFGPGTRLLVL.

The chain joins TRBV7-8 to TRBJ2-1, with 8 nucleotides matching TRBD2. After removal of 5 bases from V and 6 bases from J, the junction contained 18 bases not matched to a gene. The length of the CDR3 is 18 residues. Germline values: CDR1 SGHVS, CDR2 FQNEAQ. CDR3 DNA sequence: TGTGCCAGCAGCCGGTCGGGTATCTCGAGCGGGAGAAGCAATGAGCAGTTCTTC. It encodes CASSRSGISSGRSNEQFF. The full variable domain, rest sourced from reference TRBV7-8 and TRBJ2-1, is GAGVSQSPRYKVAKRGQDVALRCDPISGHVSLFWYQQALGQGPEFLTYFQNEAQLDKSGLPSDRFFAERPEGSVSTLKIQRTQQEDSAVYLCASSRSGISSGRSNEQFFGPGTRLTVL.

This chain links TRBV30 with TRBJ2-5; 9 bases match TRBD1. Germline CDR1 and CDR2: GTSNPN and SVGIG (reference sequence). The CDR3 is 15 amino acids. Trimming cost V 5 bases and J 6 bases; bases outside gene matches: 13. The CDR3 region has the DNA TGTGCCTGGGGACAGGGGACGGCGATAAGGAAGACCCAGTACTTC. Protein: CAWGQGTAIRKTQYF. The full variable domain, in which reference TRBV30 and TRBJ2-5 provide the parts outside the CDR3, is SQTIHQWPATLVQPVGSPLSLECTVEGTSNPNLYWYRQAAGRGLQLLFYSVGIGQISSEVPQNLSASRPQDRQFILSSKKLLLSDSGFYLCAWGQGTAIRKTQYFGPGTRLLVL.

The CDR3 coding sequence is TGTGCTAGTGGCTCTGACAGGGGGCCCTCGTCACGAAATGAGCAGTTCTTC. Amino acids: CASGSDRGPSSRNEQFF. The chain employs TRBV12-5 and TRBJ2-1; 10 positions match TRBD1. V was clipped by 6 bases and J by 7 bases; unmatched bases: 15. The germline gives CDR1 LGHNT, CDR2 FRNRAP. The CDR3 loop spans 17 amino acids.

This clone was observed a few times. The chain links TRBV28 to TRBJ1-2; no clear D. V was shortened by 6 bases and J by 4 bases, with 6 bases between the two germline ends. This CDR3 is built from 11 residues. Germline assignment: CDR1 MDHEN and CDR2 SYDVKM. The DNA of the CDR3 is TGTGCCAGCAGCTCGCCCTATGGCTACACCTTC. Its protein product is CASSSPYGYTF.

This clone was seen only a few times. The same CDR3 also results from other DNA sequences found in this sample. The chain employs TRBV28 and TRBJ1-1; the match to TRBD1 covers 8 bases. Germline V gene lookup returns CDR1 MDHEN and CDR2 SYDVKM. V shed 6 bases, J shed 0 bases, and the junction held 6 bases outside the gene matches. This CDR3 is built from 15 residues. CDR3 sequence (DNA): TGTGCCAGCAGCCCAAGGACAGGGATGAACACTGAAGCTTTCTTT. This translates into CASSPRTGMNTEAFF.

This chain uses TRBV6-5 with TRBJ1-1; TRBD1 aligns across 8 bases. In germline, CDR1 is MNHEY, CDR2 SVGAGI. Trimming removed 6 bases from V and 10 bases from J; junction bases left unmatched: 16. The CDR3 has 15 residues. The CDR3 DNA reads TGTGCCAGCAGGGACACCCGGCAGGGGGCGGTTGGAGCTTTCTTT. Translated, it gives CASRDTRQGAVGAFF.

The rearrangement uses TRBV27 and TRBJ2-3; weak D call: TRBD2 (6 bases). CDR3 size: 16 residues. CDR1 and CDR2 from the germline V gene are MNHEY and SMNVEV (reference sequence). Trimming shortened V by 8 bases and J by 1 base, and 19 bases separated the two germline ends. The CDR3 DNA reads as TGTGCCAGCGCAGCAGTGGGAGGTAGCGGCACAGATACGCAGTATTTT. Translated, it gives CASAAVGGSGTDTQYF.